This is a list of T cell receptor beta chains from one sample in a study of blood T cells in healthy people across ages. TCRdb re-called the 5' RACE reads through MiXCR, storing one row per CDR3 protein. The sample holds around 800,000 distinct CDR3 sequences, less than 80% seen once. The sample consisted of blood. All receptors come from a young man in good health. The CDR3 runs from the conserved cysteine through the conserved F or W. D genes are given only for firm matches. Only part of the rows carry a size: once, few, many, or a class if the clone is expanded.

>TRBJ2-7|NA|TRBV28|NA
TGTGCCAGCAGTTTAACCCTCGGACTCCACGAGCAGTACTTC
CASSLTLGLHEQYF
>TRBJ1-2|TRBD1|TRBV29-1|few
TGCAGCGTTGACCGGGACAGGCCCTATGGCTACACCTTC
CSVDRDRPYGYTF
>TRBJ1-6|NA|TRBV7-9|NA
TGTGCCAGCAGCCCTCGAGGTCCACCCCTCCACTTT
CASSPRGPPLHF
>TRBJ2-1|TRBD2|TRBV4-3|few
TGCGCCAGCAAGCGAGTAGCGGGGGACTTCTCCTACAATGAGCAGTTCTTC
CASKRVAGDFSYNEQFF
>TRBJ2-7|TRBD1|TRBV7-3|few
TGTGCCAGCAGCACACGGACAGGAGTGCAGTACTTC
CASSTRTGVQYF
>TRBJ2-5|NA|TRBV6-5|NA
TGTGCCAGCAGTTACGGCGCGGGGATAGGCCAAGAGACCCAGTACTTC
CASSYGAGIGQETQYF
>TRBJ2-5|NA|TRBV9|NA
TGTGCCAGCAGCGCGACTAGTGAACAGACCCAGTACTTC
CASSATSEQTQYF
>TRBJ1-5|NA|TRBV4-2|few
TGTGCCAGCAGCCAAGAAAGCAGTCAGCCCCAGCATTTT
CASSQESSQPQHF
>TRBJ2-7|TRBD1|TRBV29-1|few
TGCAGCGTAGGGACAGGGGTTAACGAGCAGTACTTC
CSVGTGVNEQYF
>TRBJ2-3|NA|TRBV29-1|few
TGCAGCGTCGAGCATGGGACCCACACTACGCAGTATTTT
CSVEHGTHTTQYF
>TRBJ1-2|NA|TRBV30|NA
TGTGCCTGGAGTGGGGGTGGCTACACCTTC
CAWSGGGYTF
>TRBJ2-3|NA|TRBV9|few
TGTGCCAGCACTCTAGACAGTTTCACAGATACGCAGTATTTT
CASTLDSFTDTQYF
>TRBJ2-5|TRBD2|TRBV5-5|NA
TGTGCCAGCATCGCGGGGGGGGAAGAGACCCAGTACTTC
CASIAGGEETQYF
>TRBJ2-5|TRBD2|TRBV15|NA
TGTGCCACCAGCAGAGTACTAGCGGGGGGGGAGACCCAGTACTTC
CATSRVLAGGETQYF
>TRBJ2-7|TRBD2|TRBV6-5|NA
TGTGCCAGCAGTTACTACGGACTAGCGGGGAACTCCTACGAGCAGTACTTC
CASSYYGLAGNSYEQYF
>TRBJ2-1|TRBD1|TRBV5-5|NA
TGTGCCAGCAGCAAGGGAGAGACAGGGCTTCGCTACAATGAGCAGTTCTTC
CASSKGETGLRYNEQFF
>TRBJ2-5|TRBD2|TRBV29-1|few
TGCAGCGTTGTAGGAGCGGGAGTCCAAGAGACCCAGTACTTC
CSVVGAGVQETQYF
>TRBJ2-5|TRBD1|TRBV6-6|NA
TGTGTCAGCAGTAGGACAGGACAAGAGACCCAGTACTTC
CVSSRTGQETQYF
>TRBJ1-4|TRBD1|TRBV7-6|NA
TGTGCCAGCAGCGAGGGACAGGGCGCAACTAATGAAAAACTGTTTTTT
CASSEGQGATNEKLFF
>TRBJ2-5|TRBD2|TRBV20-1|few
TGCAGTGCTAGAGATCGAGCGGGGGGGCTGGAGACCCAGTACTTC
CSARDRAGGLETQYF
>TRBJ2-5|NA|TRBV5-1|NA
TGCGCCAGCAGCTTGGAGATCGGGGGCGGCAATCAAGAGACCCAGTACTTC
CASSLEIGGGNQETQYF
>TRBJ2-4|NA|TRBV5-1|NA
TGCGCCAGCAGCTTGGGACAAAACATTCAGTACTTC
CASSLGQNIQYF
>TRBJ2-7|NA|TRBV4-1|once
TGCGCCAGCAGCAGTCAGCGCGAGCAGTACTTC
CASSSQREQYF
>TRBJ2-3|TRBD2|TRBV9|once
TGTGCCAGCAGGCCGACTAGCGGGGGGATAGATACGCAGTATTTT
CASRPTSGGIDTQYF
>TRBJ1-2|NA|TRBV12-3/TRBV12-4|few
TGTGCCAGCAGTTTGCGCCCCTCGGGAGGGGAGGGCTACACCTTC
CASSLRPSGGEGYTF
>TRBJ2-3|NA|TRBV28|NA
TGTGCCAGCACCCAGCGAGATACGCAGTATTTT
CASTQRDTQYF
>TRBJ2-7|TRBD1|TRBV4-2|NA
TGTGCCAGCAGCCAAGAGGACAGGAGTATCTCCTACGAGCAGTACTTC
CASSQEDRSISYEQYF
>TRBJ2-7|NA|TRBV9|NA
TGTGCCAGCAGCCCCCGGCAGTATTTTGCCTACGAGCAGTACTTC
CASSPRQYFAYEQYF
>TRBJ2-5|NA|TRBV29-1|few
TGCAGCGTTGAAGCAGGGTCGGAGACCCAGTACTTC
CSVEAGSETQYF
>TRBJ2-7|NA|TRBV7-2|NA
TGTGCCAGCAGCTTAGGGTCGGCAGGGAGAAGTAACGAGCAGTACTTC
CASSLGSAGRSNEQYF
>TRBJ2-7|NA|TRBV6-4|NA
TGTGCCAGCAATTACCGGGACTCCGAAAGCTCCTACGAGCAGTACTTC
CASNYRDSESSYEQYF
>TRBJ1-4|TRBD1|TRBV4-2|few
TGTGCCAGCAGCCAAGATGGGACAGGGGGTGTTGTTGAAAAACTGTTTTTT
CASSQDGTGGVVEKLFF
>TRBJ2-2|NA|TRBV28|NA
TGTGCCAGCAAGAAGGGACGTAGCGGAAACACCGGGGAGCTGTTTTTT
CASKKGRSGNTGELFF
>TRBJ2-3|NA|TRBV12-3/TRBV12-4|NA
TGTGCCAGCAGTCACTTCTCCGGGACCTTAGGGTGGGATACGCAGTATTTT
CASSHFSGTLGWDTQYF
>TRBJ2-7|NA|TRBV18|NA
TGTGCCAGCTCCGCGTCGGGTTTTCTCTCCTACGAGCAGTACTTC
CASSASGFLSYEQYF
>TRBJ1-2|NA|TRBV29-1|NA
TGCAGCGTTGAAGCAGTGGACAGTTATGGCTACACCTTC
CSVEAVDSYGYTF
>TRBJ2-3|NA|TRBV18|NA
TGTGCCAGCTCACCAAACAGGGTAGATACGCAGTATTTT
CASSPNRVDTQYF
>TRBJ2-5|TRBD2|TRBV3-1|NA
TGTGCCAGCAGCCAAGTTGAGGAGCGGGGGCTGCTGGAGACCCAGTACTTC
CASSQVEERGLLETQYF
>TRBJ2-4|NA|TRBV12-3/TRBV12-4|NA
TGTGCCAGCACCCTCGCTACAGGGAGGTACGCCAAAAACATTCAGTACTTC
CASTLATGRYAKNIQYF
>TRBJ2-4|TRBD1|TRBV6-6|few
TGTGCCAGCAGTTCCGCCCTCACAGGGGAGAACATTCAGTACTTC
CASSSALTGENIQYF
>TRBJ1-5|NA|TRBV20-1|NA
TGCAGTGCTAGACCCCGGGGATTTGATCAGCCCCAGCATTTT
CSARPRGFDQPQHF
>TRBJ2-1|TRBD2|TRBV30|few
TGTGCCTGGAGTGTTTTTGCGGGGGGTTACAATGAGCAGTTCTTC
CAWSVFAGGYNEQFF
>TRBJ2-5|NA|TRBV7-9|NA
TGTGCCAGCAGCTTCACCCGGGGCCAAGAGACCCAGTACTTC
CASSFTRGQETQYF
>TRBJ2-1|TRBD1|TRBV28|few
TGTGCCAGCAGCCCAGGGGGAGTAAGCAATGAGCAGTTCTTC
CASSPGGVSNEQFF
>TRBJ1-6|NA|TRBV7-2|few
TGTGCCAGCAGCTTAGTCGGGGGCAGGAGTAATTCACCCCTCCACTTT
CASSLVGGRSNSPLHF
>TRBJ2-1|TRBD2|TRBV2|NA
TGTGCCAGCAGTGAGGGGGGGACGTATTACAATGAGCAGTTCTTC
CASSEGGTYYNEQFF
>TRBJ1-1|NA|TRBV11-1|NA
TGTGCCAGCAGCTTTTTAGGGCGAGAAGCTTTCTTT
CASSFLGREAFF
>TRBJ2-7|NA|TRBV12-3/TRBV12-4|few
TGTGCCAGCAGCCAAGGGGGGGTTTACGAGCAGTACTTC
CASSQGGVYEQYF
>TRBJ2-7|NA|TRBV4-1|NA
TGCGCCAGCAGCCAAGAGCCCAGGTTACCCGACGAGCAGTACTTC
CASSQEPRLPDEQYF
>TRBJ1-2|TRBD1|TRBV12-3/TRBV12-4|NA
TGTGCCAGCAGTTTAGAAGGGACAGGAGGGTATGGCTACACCTTC
CASSLEGTGGYGYTF
>TRBJ2-7|NA|TRBV5-1|NA
TGCGCCAGCAGCTTGGGAGACCTAACGGACGAGCAGTACTTC
CASSLGDLTDEQYF
>TRBJ2-5|NA|TRBV9|few
TGTGCCAGCAGCGTAGGTATAGCAGAGACCCAGTACTTC
CASSVGIAETQYF